This T cell receptor beta chain was recovered during a study of blood T cell repertoires in COVID-19. The CDR3 is 13 residues long. Germline lookup yields CDR1 KGHDR and CDR2 SFDVKD. V gave up 5 bases and J gave up 6 bases, with 10 bases separating them. TCRdb's copy holds only in-frame clones and misses some; the assay was immunoSEQ multiplex PCR. The data hold some 300,000 clones, with 75% to 90% observed a single time. Sequenced: peripheral blood. The chain employs TRBV24-1 and TRBJ2-1; the D gene is possibly TRBD2 (5 bases). The sequence derives from a woman between 50 and 59 years old with COVID-19, enrolled during active disease. The CDR3 DNA follows: TGTGCCACCAGTGTTCACGGGATCAATGAGCAGTTCTTC. It encodes CATSVHGINEQFF.